This TCR beta chain emerged from a study of T cells in Graves' hyperthyroidism and ophthalmopathy (dated by TCRdb to the late 2010s). Background on the whole study: Peripheral blood samples were taken at initial diagnosis, before any treatment was given. A discovery cohort of roughly 100 patients, roughly 43 with Graves' ophthalmopathy and over 55 with stable Graves' hyperthyroidism, was used to find distinguishing TCR V-J signatures. Whether ophthalmopathy could be predicted prospectively was tested in an independent validation cohort made up of under 20 hyperthyroidism patients plus 17 patients who later progressed to ophthalmopathy. The 100 or so discovery patients were divided at random into training and test sets in a 7:3 ratio. Thyroid tissue and blood T-cell repertoires from about six Graves' hyperthyroidism patients were also compared in the study. Following sampling, methimazole starting at 30 mg daily was given to hyperthyroidism patients, and high-dose intravenous methylprednisolone was given to ophthalmopathy patients. TCR Vbeta CDR3 sequencing of some 140 peripheral blood samples (over 40 ophthalmopathy, 75 hyperthyroidism and approximately 17 progressor patients) is reported in the paper.

Amplification of TCR beta CDR3 regions was carried out from RNA transcripts. The TCR CDR3 was subjected to a first round of RT-PCR using the HTBI primer set and the Qiagen OneStep RT-PCR kit. A second multiplex PCR round built the libraries, followed by size selection and purification. Libraries were sequenced paired-end with 100 bp reads on an Illumina HiSeq2000. The paper's processing steps were these. Raw data were processed with SOAPnuke, discarding reads with adapters, uncalled bases, mean Phred below 15, or no exact constant-primer or identifier match. High-quality paired reads were merged with COPE v1.2.5, and unique nucleotide sequences were defined as clonotypes. MiTCR v1.1 was used to align the clonotypes against IMGT TRBV, TRBD and TRBJ reference segments. Only V-J combinations with frequency above 0.0001, covering 99% to 99.2% of repertoires, were analysed. The TCS score was defined as F50 (clonal expansion) divided by E x V (chaos), with BLOSUM62-based TCRdist calculated between CDR3 peptides within each V-J. Welch's t-statistics and random forest reduced 500 to 550 V-J features to about 13, which were used in a naive Bayes classifier (R e1071). TCRdb trimmed the raw reads at Q25, called clones with MiXCR and kept productive beta chains. Duplicate CDR3 protein sequences are folded into a single record with the most common DNA and genes. These V and J calls are TCRdb output, not the study's own analysis. The sample table holds roughly 420,000 distinct CDR3 sequences, of which approximately 14% were seen once. The top ten hold 13% to 15% of the sample.

What the research found in general, with its limitations: A model built on a 13 V-J signature distinguished ophthalmopathy from stable hyperthyroidism, reaching 87.88% sensitivity and about 81% specificity in cross-validation and 80%/75% in testing. In validation, the model predicted progression to ophthalmopathy a median of 6.5 months before onset, with approximately 71% sensitivity and 72.22% specificity. Most expanded thyroid clonotypes (frequency above 0.001) were also found in blood, which suggests that blood repertoires may mirror thyroid immune responses. No statistical method was used to fix the sample size in advance, and group allocation was not hidden from the investigators.

This clonotype was picked up a small number of times. There is no known antigen for this receptor. Qualities for individual bases were not recorded, and no much larger clone is one base off. The cysteine opens and the phenylalanine closes a CDR3 of 14 amino acids. The entry retains the CDR3 DNA only, 42 bases that are in frame from base 1. V is clipped by 1 base and J by 5 bases, and the sequence between their germline boundaries is 8 bases long. CDR1 and CDR2, per the germline V gene, are KGHSH and LQKENI. Stable Graves' hyperthyroidism was defined as the absence of progression to ophthalmopathy over 18 months of follow-up. Hyperthyroidism patients were newly diagnosed, with disease duration under 2 months, and aged 18 to 65 years. Any patient with an uncontrolled infection, another autoimmune disease, pregnancy or lactation was excluded. Diagnoses were based on clinical symptoms, serum thyroxine and TRAb, thyroid ultrasound and orbital computed tomography. PBMCs were isolated from 10 ml of fresh peripheral blood by Ficoll-Paque density gradient centrifugation. Total RNA was extracted with Trizol reagent, and quality was checked on an Agilent 2100 Bioanalyzer.

Sequenced sample: blood. The receptor chain draws on TRBV18 and TRBJ1-4; no D gene can be assigned with confidence. The TCR comes from a woman younger than 30 with Graves' hyperthyroidism. For the CDR3, the sequence is CASSPLYGNEKLFF. The nucleotide sequence reads as follows: TGTGCCAGCTCACCACTTTACGGGAATGAAAAACTGTTTTTT.